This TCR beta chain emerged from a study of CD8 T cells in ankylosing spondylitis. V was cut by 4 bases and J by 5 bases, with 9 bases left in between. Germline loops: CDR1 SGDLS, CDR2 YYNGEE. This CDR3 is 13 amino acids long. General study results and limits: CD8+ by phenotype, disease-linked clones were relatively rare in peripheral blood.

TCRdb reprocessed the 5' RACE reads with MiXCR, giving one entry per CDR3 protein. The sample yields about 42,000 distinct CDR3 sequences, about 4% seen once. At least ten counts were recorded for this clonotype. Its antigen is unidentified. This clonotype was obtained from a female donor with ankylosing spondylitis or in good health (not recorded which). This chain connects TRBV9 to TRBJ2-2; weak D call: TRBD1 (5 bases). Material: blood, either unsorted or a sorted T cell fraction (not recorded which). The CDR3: CASSLRQTGELFF. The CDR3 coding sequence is TGTGCCAGCAGCTTACGACAGACCGGGGAGCTGTTTTTT.